The rows below give T cell receptor beta chains drawn from one sample of a study of cytomegalovirus exposure and HLA in healthy donors. Clones were sequenced by immunoSEQ multiplex PCR, and TCRdb holds only the in-frame ones, with some missing. Here the sample spans around 130,000 clones, 80% being singletons. The sequencing sample was made of PBMCs. These receptors were taken from a man aged 25-45 years in good health and CMV-seronegative. Both conserved end residues are part of each CDR3. The D gene is left open where the match is weak. Size values are once, few and many counts, or a class for expanded clones, and some rows have none.

d_call: -
j_call: TRBJ1-1
v_call: TRBV29-1
clone_size: -
cdr3_nt: TGCAGCGTTGGTGGCCCAACCCGGGGCACTGAAGCTTTCTTT
cdr3_aa: CSVGGPTRGTEAFF

d_call: TRBD1
j_call: TRBJ1-4
v_call: TRBV4-1
clone_size: -
cdr3_nt: TGCGCCAGCAGCCAGGAACCGGGACAGGGTAATGAAAAACTGTTTTTT
cdr3_aa: CASSQEPGQGNEKLFF

d_call: TRBD2
j_call: TRBJ2-1
v_call: TRBV7-8
clone_size: -
cdr3_nt: TGTGCCAGCAGCCTAGGGACTAGCGGGAGTCGGGATGAGCAGTTCTTC
cdr3_aa: CASSLGTSGSRDEQFF

d_call: -
j_call: TRBJ2-7
v_call: TRBV7-9
clone_size: -
cdr3_nt: TGTGCCAGCAGCCAGGGTGGGTTCGAGCAGTACTTC
cdr3_aa: CASSQGGFEQYF

d_call: TRBD2
j_call: TRBJ2-7
v_call: TRBV27
clone_size: -
cdr3_nt: TGTGCCAGCAGTTTGACTAGCGGGAACCTCTACGAGCAGTACTTC
cdr3_aa: CASSLTSGNLYEQYF

d_call: -
j_call: TRBJ1-3
v_call: TRBV18
clone_size: -
cdr3_nt: TGTGCCAGCTCACCAATCTCAGGGGCTGGAAACACCATATATTTT
cdr3_aa: CASSPISGAGNTIYF

d_call: TRBD2
j_call: TRBJ2-3
v_call: TRBV5-1
clone_size: -
cdr3_nt: TGCGCCAGCAGCCGACTAGCGGGAGACGCAGATACGCAGTATTTT
cdr3_aa: CASSRLAGDADTQYF

d_call: TRBD1
j_call: TRBJ1-3
v_call: TRBV28
clone_size: -
cdr3_nt: TGTGCCAGCAGTTACGACAGGGGGCTGGGAAACACCATATATTTT
cdr3_aa: CASSYDRGLGNTIYF

d_call: TRBD1
j_call: TRBJ1-1
v_call: TRBV7-8
clone_size: once
cdr3_nt: TGTGCCAGCAGCTCACAACAGGGGTCTGAAGCTTTCTTT
cdr3_aa: CASSSQQGSEAFF

d_call: TRBD2
j_call: TRBJ2-5
v_call: TRBV7-2
clone_size: -
cdr3_nt: TGTGCCAGCAGCTTAGGAATTACAGGGTTAGCGGGGTTACAAGAGACCCAGTACTTC
cdr3_aa: CASSLGITGLAGLQETQYF

d_call: -
j_call: TRBJ1-1
v_call: TRBV6-1
clone_size: -
cdr3_nt: TGTGCCAGCAGTGGCAGAGTCCAGGGACTCTCTGAAGCTTTCTTT
cdr3_aa: CASSGRVQGLSEAFF

d_call: TRBD2
j_call: TRBJ2-7
v_call: TRBV7-2
clone_size: -
cdr3_nt: TGTGCCAGCAGCTTAGGAGGGACTAGGAACGAGCAGTACTTC
cdr3_aa: CASSLGGTRNEQYF

d_call: TRBD1
j_call: TRBJ1-2
v_call: TRBV29-1
clone_size: -
cdr3_nt: TGCAGCGTCGGGACAGGGCTGGATGGCTACCCCTTC
cdr3_aa: CSVGTGLDGYPF

d_call: TRBD1
j_call: TRBJ1-2
v_call: TRBV25-1
clone_size: -
cdr3_nt: TGTGCCAGCAGTGACCAGGGGGCGCGAGGCTACACCTTC
cdr3_aa: CASSDQGARGYTF

d_call: -
j_call: TRBJ2-3
v_call: TRBV9
clone_size: -
cdr3_nt: TGTGCCAGCAGCGGAGACGGGAATACGCAGTATTTT
cdr3_aa: CASSGDGNTQYF

d_call: -
j_call: TRBJ2-3
v_call: TRBV18
clone_size: -
cdr3_nt: TGTGCCAGCTCACCTTTCGAGGGATCCACAGATACGCAGTATTTT
cdr3_aa: CASSPFEGSTDTQYF

d_call: -
j_call: TRBJ2-2
v_call: TRBV7-2
clone_size: -
cdr3_nt: TGTGCCAGCAGCCCTAGCAGATCGAACACCGGGGAGCTGTTTTTT
cdr3_aa: CASSPSRSNTGELFF

d_call: TRBD2
j_call: TRBJ2-1
v_call: TRBV7-6
clone_size: once
cdr3_nt: TGTGCCAGCGCCCAGACTAGCGGGTACAATGAGCAGTTCTTC
cdr3_aa: CASAQTSGYNEQFF

d_call: TRBD1
j_call: TRBJ2-1
v_call: TRBV7-2
clone_size: -
cdr3_nt: TGTGCCAGCAGCTTAGTAACAGGGGGCTCCTACAATGAGCAGTTCTTC
cdr3_aa: CASSLVTGGSYNEQFF

d_call: TRBD1
j_call: TRBJ2-7
v_call: TRBV6-6
clone_size: once
cdr3_nt: TGTGCCAGCAGTAAGGACAGGACCTCCTACGAGCAGTACTTC
cdr3_aa: CASSKDRTSYEQYF

d_call: TRBD2
j_call: TRBJ2-5
v_call: TRBV18
clone_size: -
cdr3_nt: TGTGCCAGCTCACCACCGTCCAGCGGGAGCGCGGAGACCCAGTACTTC
cdr3_aa: CASSPPSSGSAETQYF

d_call: TRBD1
j_call: TRBJ1-4
v_call: TRBV29-1
clone_size: -
cdr3_nt: TGCAGCATTGAGGACAGGGAATCAACTAATGAAAAACTGTTTTTT
cdr3_aa: CSIEDRESTNEKLFF

d_call: -
j_call: TRBJ2-2
v_call: TRBV25-1
clone_size: -
cdr3_nt: TGTGCCAGCAGTGAATATCCCGACAGTCCGCCCGGGGAGCTGTTTTTT
cdr3_aa: CASSEYPDSPPGELFF

d_call: -
j_call: TRBJ1-5
v_call: TRBV28
clone_size: -
cdr3_nt: TGTGCCAGCAGCCCCAGTGGGCGGGACAATCAGCCCCAGCATTTT
cdr3_aa: CASSPSGRDNQPQHF

d_call: -
j_call: TRBJ2-7
v_call: TRBV5-4
clone_size: -
cdr3_nt: TGTGCCAGCAGCACCCAAGGGGATCACTCCTACGAGCAGTACTTC
cdr3_aa: CASSTQGDHSYEQYF

d_call: -
j_call: TRBJ1-5
v_call: TRBV19
clone_size: few
cdr3_nt: TGTGCCAGTAGTTCCGGTCAGCCCCAGCATTTT
cdr3_aa: CASSSGQPQHF

d_call: -
j_call: TRBJ1-1
v_call: TRBV28
clone_size: -
cdr3_nt: TGTGCCAGCAGCCCACCAGGGTCGTTGAGCACTGAAGCTTTCTTT
cdr3_aa: CASSPPGSLSTEAFF

d_call: -
j_call: TRBJ1-1
v_call: TRBV7-8
clone_size: -
cdr3_nt: TGTGCCAGCAGCTTCGAGGGAACGAACACTGAAGCTTTCTTT
cdr3_aa: CASSFEGTNTEAFF

d_call: -
j_call: TRBJ2-1
v_call: TRBV29-1
clone_size: -
cdr3_nt: TGCAGCGTCGGGGGAGCGGACTCCTACAATGAGCAGTTCTTC
cdr3_aa: CSVGGADSYNEQFF

d_call: -
j_call: TRBJ2-3
v_call: TRBV5-1
clone_size: -
cdr3_nt: TGCGCCAGCAGCATTGGTACGAGCGTTCCTGGTACGCAGTATTTT
cdr3_aa: CASSIGTSVPGTQYF

d_call: TRBD1
j_call: TRBJ2-5
v_call: TRBV5-4
clone_size: -
cdr3_nt: TGTGCCAGCAGCCCCGGGACAGGGGACAATCAAGAGACCCAGTACTTC
cdr3_aa: CASSPGTGDNQETQYF

d_call: -
j_call: TRBJ2-2
v_call: TRBV28
clone_size: -
cdr3_nt: TGTGCCAGCATAAACAACAGGGTTCGCACCGGGGAGCTGTTTTTT
cdr3_aa: CASINNRVRTGELFF

d_call: TRBD1
j_call: TRBJ2-7
v_call: TRBV7-2
clone_size: medium-sized
cdr3_nt: TGTGCCAGCAGCTCCTATTCCGGGACAGGGAGGGACGAGCAGTACTTC
cdr3_aa: CASSSYSGTGRDEQYF

d_call: TRBD2
j_call: TRBJ2-1
v_call: TRBV11-3
clone_size: -
cdr3_nt: TGTGCCAGCAGCTTAGGCCGGCTAGCGGGAGGACGGTCCTCCTACAATGAGCAGTTCTTC
cdr3_aa: CASSLGRLAGGRSSYNEQFF

d_call: TRBD2
j_call: TRBJ2-7
v_call: TRBV10-3
clone_size: few
cdr3_nt: TGTGCCATCAAGCCGGGACTAGCGGGTTGCGAGCAGTACTTC
cdr3_aa: CAIKPGLAGCEQYF

d_call: TRBD1
j_call: TRBJ1-2
v_call: TRBV18
clone_size: -
cdr3_nt: TGTGCCAGCTCCCAGGAGACAGGGTTCTATGGCTACACCTTC
cdr3_aa: CASSQETGFYGYTF

d_call: TRBD1
j_call: TRBJ1-3
v_call: TRBV2
clone_size: -
cdr3_nt: TGTGCCAGCAGGAGAGGACAGGTCGCAGGTGGAAACACCATATATTTT
cdr3_aa: CASRRGQVAGGNTIYF